This T cell receptor beta chain was recovered during a study of cytomegalovirus exposure and HLA in healthy donors (dated by TCRdb to 2017 to 2019). Study-wide context: An earlier analysis of roughly 610 of the donors reported 276 Gb of sequence data and 90 million to 120 million unique TCR beta sequences obtained from about 180 million T cells. Around 320 gigabases of sequencing data and tens of millions of unique TCR sequences were included in an early release covering about 700 HLA-typed donors. The genetic ancestry cluster associated with self-reported Caucasian donors included around four fifths of the roughly 380 genotyped donors. The study aimed to test whether signatures of past pathogen exposure could be identified by cataloging public T cell receptors. The T cell repertoires of roughly 660 subjects were profiled by immunosequencing and related to cytomegalovirus serostatus. Along with the approximately 700-subject first cohort, a separate validation cohort of 120 different subjects was used. The study combined high-throughput TCR immunosequencing, statistical association of individual TCRs with disease status, and machine learning to predict cytomegalovirus infection status. To study patterns of TCR occurrence, a later analysis re-analyzed previously published TCR beta repertoires from several hundred donors and added high-resolution HLA genotyping. Rather than drawing on any new phenotypic data, the later analysis identified candidate immune exposures from TCR beta sequences and the way those sequences occurred across donors. To decide whether each TCR beta V gene segment behaved as functional or pseudogenic, an earlier analysis of over 500 of the donors relied on high-throughput TCR beta sequencing. Donor age, sex, ethnicity and CMV serostatus were compiled together with the repertoire data. A later genetic analysis used genome-wide SNP genotypes for about three fifths of the roughly 700 donors, treating that subset as a discovery cohort. All discovery cohort repertoires had been generated using a single sequencing platform. Class I and class II HLA loci were covered by the typing at four-digit resolution. Typing coverage varied by locus: roughly 629-640 donors for A, B, C, DRB1 and DQB1; 522 for DQA1; some 610 for DPA1; approximately 450 for DPB1. Four or five DR-DQ haplotypes were handled as single units for association and clustering because linkage in the cohort was strong. Among about 360 genotyped donors of the cohort, an average of approximately 240,000 unique TCR beta nucleotide sequences were sequenced per donor, roughly 20% of them non-productive.

The library was built by means of the immunoSEQ multiplex PCR assay. A mixture of 60 forward primers for TCR Vbeta segments and 13 reverse primers for TCR Jbeta segments was used in the multiplex PCR. The CDR3 region of rearranged TCR beta genes was amplified from genomic DNA by a multiplex PCR assay. Amplified TCR beta libraries were sequenced as 87-base-pair reads on the Illumina HiSeq System. As for the original processing: In a later analysis, approximately 74 million unique TCR beta chains were counted across the approximately 640 repertoires, and roughly 11 million of these chains were shared by at least two donors. Raw reads were error-corrected and collapsed into unique sequences with a nearest-neighbor algorithm that merged closely related sequences to remove PCR and sequencing errors. V, D and J gene segments were assigned by aligning CDR3 sequences to IMGT reference sequences. For a sequence to be retained, at least a six-nucleotide match to both a V gene segment and a J gene segment was required. A rearrangement was called productive if the CDR3 had no stop codons and remained in frame with V and J, and every other rearrangement was called non-productive. CDR3 was defined according to IMGT convention as the region running from the second conserved V-encoded cysteine to the conserved J-encoded phenylalanine. The earlier analysis of 550 to 650 of the donors excluded any sequence lacking an unambiguous match to a single V gene segment. An earlier analysis of some 610 of the donors called V segments functional above 56.7% productive rearrangements and segregating when the between-donor standard deviation exceeded 5%. A statistical classification framework was built to diagnose cytomegalovirus status from the catalog of TCR beta chain sequences. In a later analysis, TCR nucleotide sequences were compared against IMGT/GENE-DB human TR gene sequences so that V and J genes could be assigned. Using the TCRdist pipeline, a later analysis assigned CDR3 sequences along with most-parsimonious VDJ recombination scenarios. In a later analysis, each TCR beta chain was defined by its CDR3 amino acid sequence together with its V-gene family, and reads lacking a unique V-gene family were excluded. As a way to deal with suspected cross-contamination and a sequencing artifact, a later analysis dropped hundreds of nucleotide sequences that were highly shared and had low generation probability. In a later analysis, a clonal expansion index for each public chain was calculated from normalized within-repertoire ranks of inferred template counts. A later analysis computed generation probabilities with a VDJ recombination model fitted to out-of-frame rearrangements, and checked the results against IGoR. In a later analysis, TCR-TCR, TCR-HLA and TCR-CMV co-occurrence was scored with hypergeometric tests, and a repertoire-size bias correction was applied to TCR pairs. In a later analysis, false discovery rates were estimated by permuting HLA or CMV assignments 20 times. In a later analysis, co-occurring TCRs were grouped using DBSCAN, and TCRdist sequence similarity was added for clustering within HLA-allele-positive subsets. Repertoires with fewer than 30,000 or more than 120,000 public chains, plus five repertoires with anomalous nucleotide sharing, were excluded from co-occurrence clustering. TCRdb retrieved this table from immuneACCESS and kept in-frame rearrangements only. Not all clones are present; in checked studies, unresolved V genes account for under half, and no reason is known for the remainder. D and trimming were read from the DNA, whereas the V and J calls and clone size are those reported in that table. The table of this sample itemizes 200,000 to 250,000 clones. The top ten clonotypes cover 0.9% to 1.4% of the sample.

The cohort was made up of 666 healthy bone marrow donors. At the time of sampling, all cohort members were nominally healthy, though unrecorded immune exposures were likely present. The donor was CMV seropositive and was included in the group of 270 or so seropositive cohort members. Every donor gave a peripheral blood sample, and the peripheral blood mononuclear cells from that sample were used for TCR beta sequencing. The Qiagen DNeasy Blood Extraction Kit was used to extract genomic DNA from the blood cell samples. Concerning this clone: This receptor's antigen is unknown.

Study-wide findings and limitations: Most CMV-associated TCR beta chains appeared to be HLA-restricted in a later analysis, and the HLA associations seemed to be driven largely by CMV exposure. It was suggested by the authors that the approach could potentially be generalized to other disease states and immunological phenotypes. The presence/absence analyses assumed that sequencing depth was roughly uniform across donors, and that assumption may not be true. In a later analysis, TCR association rates were found to vary across HLA loci, with the most associated TCRs seen for DRB1 alleles and the fewest for HLA-C alleles. Correlated functional status among segregating V segments might be attributable to linkage disequilibrium, but an unknown experimental factor could not be ruled out. According to a later analysis, parvovirus B19, influenza, CMV and Epstein-Barr virus appeared linked to several top co-occurrence clusters. Most TCR sequences were seen in very few donors, while some public TCRs were found in many individuals. A later genetic analysis reported fewer N-insertions in productive TCRs among donors in an Asian-associated ancestry cluster than the roughly 700-donor mean. Around 16 rarely observed V segments, including chromosome 9 orphons, were excluded from the earlier analysis of a few hundred of the donors because counts were too low. In a later genetic analysis, a missense DCLRE1C variant was associated with V-gene and J-gene trimming of TCR beta chains, and the association was replicated in an independent cohort. A further reported finding was that TCR beta sequences accurately predicted the HLA-A and HLA-B alleles for most subjects in the first cohort. CMV serostatus was the only immune exposure information available for the cohort. In a later analysis, over 15,000 TCR beta sequences were associated with specific HLA alleles at a false discovery rate of 0.05. Assigning TCR associations to individual alleles was difficult when HLA alleles, especially DR and DQ, strongly co-occurred. A total of some 180 TCR beta chains were listed by the study as associated with cytomegalovirus. In a later analysis, HLA-associated TCR beta chains were found to be more clonally expanded and to have lower generation probabilities than equally common non-associated chains. The sequencing pipeline was judged likely to have produced a cluster of highly shared sequence variants as a technical artifact. Because some donors lacked HLA typing at each locus, the association tests relied only on the typed subset. A few of the identified cytomegalovirus-associated TCR beta chains were confirmed in vitro to be specific for cytomegalovirus antigens. The classifier was reported to diagnose cytomegalovirus status with high specificity and sensitivity in both the original cohort and the validation cohort. In this cohort, only TCR beta chains were sequenced, and detectable features were limited by the absence of alpha or paired-chain data. Broadly in line with IMGT annotations, most TCR beta V segments showed up in productive rearrangements about 87% or about 30% of the time in an earlier analysis of around 550 of the donors.

The sequence was obtained from a girl aged 2 to 9 in good health and CMV-seropositive. The sample consisted of PBMCs.

The bases read TGTGCCAGCAGTTCCGGGGTGATCCAAGAGACCCAGTACTTC. Its translation is CASSSGVIQETQYF. The rearranged segments are TRBV28 and TRBJ2-5; 5 matching bases give a weak D call of TRBD2. Reading the germline V gene gives CDR1 MDHEN and CDR2 SYDVKM. V lost 4 bases and J lost 1 base; the stretch between them is 10 bases long. From cysteine to phenylalanine, the CDR3 is 14 amino acids long. The read is trimmed to its CDR3 DNA, 42 bases read in frame from base 1.